The source of this T cell receptor (beta chain) is a study of blood T cell repertoires in COVID-19. Germline V gene data show CDR1 as MGHRA and CDR2 as YSYEKL. The ends were cut back, 3 bases at V and 1 base at J, with 13 bases in the middle. This CDR3 comprises 17 residues. Per the original data handling: Reference gene primer amplification in the assay estimated nucleated cell counts. Clones were read by immunoSEQ multiplex PCR, and TCRdb kept only the in-frame ones, dropping some. Clone size and the V and J calls come from that table; the DNA yielded D and trimming. This repertoire shows roughly 300,000 clones, roughly nine tenths found once; its top ten account for approximately 6.5%.

This clonotype originated in a man younger than 30 who had recovered from COVID-19. The chain is built from TRBV4-1 and TRBJ2-6; D possibly corresponds to TRBD2 (5 bases). Sequencing was done on a sample of peripheral blood. The CDR3 region has the DNA TGCGCCAGCAGCCAGAGCGTGGGCGGGTCTGGGGCCAACGTCCTGACTTTC. Translating it yields CASSQSVGGSGANVLTF.